This paragraph reports one T cell receptor (beta chain). What antigen it recognizes has not been identified. Within one base of it there is no much larger clone, and no base qualities were kept. Looking up the germline V gene yields CDR1 MDHEN and CDR2 SYDVKM. Counted from cysteine to phenylalanine, this CDR3 has 15 amino acids. Solely the CDR3 DNA is kept, with 45 bases framed from the first base. Compared with germline, V lacks 6 bases and J lacks 4 bases; bases without a gene match: 11. The sample comes from a study of glioma-infiltrating T cells (dated by TCRdb to the mid-2010s). The study in broad terms: Sequencing of TCR alpha- and beta-chain repertoires was performed on glioma tissue, on non-neoplastic brain tissue, and on matched peripheral blood mononuclear cells. The paired cohort comprised three low-grade glioma patients, several primary glioblastoma patients and three non-glioma patients contributing non-neoplastic brain tissue. Each tissue-infiltrating repertoire was compared with the same patient's peripheral blood repertoire to measure divergence between tissue and blood T-cell populations.

General findings and caveats noted by the study authors: VJ-independent divergence between tissue and blood was lower than expected in non-neoplastic patients but higher than expected in all gliomas, particularly low-grade gliomas. Small numbers underpinned the group comparisons: eight glioblastoma patients, three low-grade glioma patients and three non-neoplastic patients. Very few CDR3 sequences were found to be shared between tissue and blood, and this scarcity was attributed to high CDR3 diversity and limited sampling.

The iRepertoire nested amplicon-rescue multiplex PCR (arm-PCR) platform was used to amplify TCR alpha and beta CDR3 regions from RNA. The input for one-step reverse transcription and amplification was roughly 85-400 ng of either tissue mRNA or PBMC total RNA. Following bead purification, Illumina adapters were added by a secondary multiplex PCR, and the libraries were gel-purified between 200 and 400 bp. Demultiplexing relied on internal 6-nucleotide barcodes carried by the libraries. Sequencing of the libraries was done on an Illumina MiSeq using 2x220 or 2x250 nucleotide paired-end reads. On the study's bioinformatics: Paired reads were merged using FLASH 1.2.11 and were aligned to the GRCh37 human genome using BWA-MEM, after which TRA and TRB reads were extracted. V and J assignment used an IMGT-derived reference of cassette sequences and CDR3 motifs that included pseudogenes. Reads were translated in three frames, and productive CDR3s were defined as those with a C...FGXG motif and no stop codons. A clonotype was defined as a unique combination of a V-J cassette pair and a CDR3 amino acid sequence. Reads were filtered by Hamming distance, thresholded by each sample's sequence error rate in mapped regions. Clones were called with MiXCR by TCRdb after fastp trimmed the public reads at Q25, and only in-frame beta chains were retained. Entries are consolidated by CDR3 protein sequence, retaining the most common genes and DNA. The V and J calls come from TCRdb's annotation, not from the publication. The sample profile shows under 20,000 distinct CDR3 sequences; roughly 60% of them were found once. In total, the top ten clones hold 42% of the sample.

This chain joins TRBV28 to TRBJ1-2, and 7 junction bases match TRBD1. The sequenced sample consisted of glioma tissue, nonneoplastic brain tissue, or PBMCs (not recorded which). The clonotype originates from a human donor with low-grade glioma or glioblastoma, undergoing nonglioma brain surgery, or in good health (not recorded which). The CDR3 protein sequence reads: CASSTLGRTGYGYTF. Here is the DNA: TGTGCCAGCAGCACTTTAGGGCGGACAGGCTATGGCTACACCTTC.